This TCR beta chain stems from a study of Graves' ophthalmopathy and Graves' hyperthyroidism. General observations from the study: Ophthalmopathy progression was predicted with 70% to 71% sensitivity and 72.22% specificity.

A note on this clonotype: What it binds is unknown.

The germline CDR1 and CDR2 sequences are ENHRY and SYGVKD. This CDR3 is built from 16 residues. The ends lost 10 bases at V and 2 bases at J; junction bases unmatched: 11. RNA transcripts provided the template for amplifying TCR beta CDR3 regions. HTBI-primed first-round RT-PCR preceded second-round multiplex PCR. TCRdb passed the multiplex PCR reads through MiXCR, listing each CDR3 protein once. In the table there are roughly 39,000 distinct CDR3 sequences, about half of which are singletons. Sequences were obtained from peripheral blood. This sequence was found in an adult woman with stable Graves' hyperthyroidism. The chain uses TRBV10-3 and TRBJ1-5, with TRBD1 matching over 10 bases. The CDR3 DNA sequence: TGTGCCAGCACCGGCGGGGGGACAGGGGGCAATCAGCCCCAGCATTTT. It encodes CASTGGGTGGNQPQHF.